This T cell receptor beta chain was profiled in a study of blood T cell repertoires in COVID-19. This CDR3 has 15 residues. The germline CDR1 and CDR2 sequences are SGHRS and YFSETQ. V was pared by 7 bases and J by 4 bases, with 12 bases of the junction left unmatched. In the source study's methods: Reference gene primer amplification in the assay estimated nucleated cell counts. Profiling relied on immunoSEQ multiplex PCR, and the TCRdb table lists in-frame clones only, not all of them. The DNA gave D and trimming, while V, J and clone size come from that table. The sample carries about 310,000 clones, roughly 85% recorded once. All enrollees were about 18 to 95 years old and from approximately 24 US areas. The study assigned cohorts using participant-reported clinical history. A PCR-confirmed or clinician-diagnosed COVID-19 case had contacted exposed participants within 2 weeks of entry.

The chain joins TRBV5-1 to TRBJ2-5; TRBD2 agrees at 8 bases. The clonotype originates from a woman aged 25 to 39 who had been exposed to COVID-19. The sample taken for sequencing was PBMCs or T cells enriched from blood (not recorded which). The CDR3 coding sequence is TGCGCCAGCTTCGGACAGCGGGAGTGGGGAGAGACCCAGTACTTC. Translated, it gives CASFGQREWGETQYF.